This T cell receptor beta chain was identified during a study of T cell clones after liver transplantation. This CDR3 comprises 15 residues. Germline V CDR1 and CDR2: MDHEN, SYDVKM. V was trimmed by 3 bases and J by 4 bases, leaving 15 bases between them. Sequencing used immunoSEQ multiplex PCR; TCRdb keeps in-frame clones, though not all of them. The repertoire holds 20,000 to 30,000 clones, about three quarters seen once, with approximately 3% in the top ten. The sample here was CD4+ T cells from blood, taken before liver transplant. The chain combines TRBV28 with TRBJ2-5, with D perhaps TRBD1 (6 bases). The clonotype originates from a human donor who received a liver transplant. This CDR3 reads CASSLHTGPGETQYF. The CDR3 bases are TGTGCCAGCAGTTTGCACACAGGGCCGGGAGAGACCCAGTACTTC.